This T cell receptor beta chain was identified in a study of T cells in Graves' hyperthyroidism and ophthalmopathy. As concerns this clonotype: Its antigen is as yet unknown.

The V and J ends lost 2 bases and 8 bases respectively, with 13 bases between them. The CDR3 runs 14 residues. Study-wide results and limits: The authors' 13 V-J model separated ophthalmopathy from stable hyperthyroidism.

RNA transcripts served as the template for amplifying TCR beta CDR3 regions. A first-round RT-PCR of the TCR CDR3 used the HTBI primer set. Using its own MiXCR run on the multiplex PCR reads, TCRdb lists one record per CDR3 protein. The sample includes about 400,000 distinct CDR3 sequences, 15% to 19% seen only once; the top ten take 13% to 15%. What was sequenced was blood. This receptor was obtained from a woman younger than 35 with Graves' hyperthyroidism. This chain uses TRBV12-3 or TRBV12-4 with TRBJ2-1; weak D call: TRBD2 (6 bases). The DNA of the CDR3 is TGTGCCAGCAGTTTACCAGGACTAATCGATGAGCAGTTCTTC. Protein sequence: CASSLPGLIDEQFF.